Listed here are 6 T cell receptor beta chains from one sample, sequenced in a study of blood T cells in healthy people across ages. A J-beta primer mix and a sample-barcoded 5' primer were used in a second PCR of about 7 to 12 cycles. TCRdb used MiXCR to reprocess the 5' RACE reads, holding one entry per CDR3 protein. The table lists approximately 680,000 distinct CDR3 sequences, about a third of them singletons. Sequenced input: blood. Every receptor here comes from a woman of 80 years or more in good health.

This clonotype was seen many times. The chain links TRBV4-2 to TRBJ2-1; 8 nucleotides match TRBD2. CDR1 and CDR2 (germline): LGHNA, YNFKEQ. This CDR3 spans 16 amino acids. After removal of 0 bases from V and 7 bases from J, the junction contained 8 bases not matched to a gene. CDR3 residues: CASSQDQAGAGNEQFF. For the CDR3, the DNA is TGTGCCAGCAGCCAAGACCAAGCGGGGGCGGGGAATGAGCAGTTCTTC.

This chain links TRBV30 with TRBJ1-2; no firm D call. Trimming pared 2 bases from V and 4 bases from J, leaving 14 bases between. Germline V gene sequence: CDR1 GTSNPN, CDR2 SVGIG (reference sequence). CDR3 length: 14 residues. As DNA, the CDR3 is TGTGCCTGGAGTAGGGTTGGCAGTATCTATGGCTACACCTTC. Its translation is CAWSRVGSIYGYTF. Combining the CDR3 with reference TRBV30 and TRBJ1-2 gives the whole variable domain SQTIHQWPATLVQPVGSPLSLECTVEGTSNPNLYWYRQAAGRGLQLLFYSVGIGQISSEVPQNLSASRPQDRQFILSSKKLLLSDSGFYLCAWSRVGSIYGYTFGSGTRLTVV.

This clonotype appeared many times. This sequence may be a read error, since a much larger clone differs from it by one base. The gene calls are TRBV6-1 and TRBJ2-5; 7 positions agree with TRBD1. The CDR3 sequence is 13 residues long. Germline CDR1 and CDR2: MNHNS and SASEGT. Trimming took 4 bases from V and 11 from J; bases not matched to a gene: 10. The CDR3 sequence: CASSARGNNEQYF. The CDR3 DNA sequence: TGTGCCAGCAGTGCCAGGGGGAACAATGAGCAGTACTTC.

This clonotype was counted many times. The J gene is TRBJ1-2, the V gene TRBV6-2 or TRBV6-3; TRBD1 matches 7 bases. Germline V lookup: CDR1 MNHEY, CDR2 SVGEGT. The J segment lost 9 bases and the V segment lost 5 bases, leaving 9 bases of the junction unmatched. CDR3 size: 13 residues. In DNA form, the CDR3 reads TGTGCCAGCAGTCCAGGACAGGTTCCTCGCTACACCTTC. Protein product: CASSPGQVPRYTF.

This clonotype was observed many times. V usage is TRBV20-1 and J usage is TRBJ2-3, with D perhaps being TRBD1 or TRBD2 (6 bases each). The germline V gene encodes CDR1 DFQATT and CDR2 SNEGSKA (reference sequence). The V end lost 6 bases, the J end lost 4 bases, and 20 bases lay between the germline ends. This CDR3 region has 15 residues. In DNA, the CDR3 is TGCAGTGCCCAACCTTACGGGGGCGGCCCAGATACGCAGTATTTT. This translates into CSAQPYGGGPDTQYF.

As to this clonotype: A much larger clone lies a single base off, so this may be a read error. The chain carries TRBV12-3 or TRBV12-4 and TRBJ1-5, with 8 bases lining up with TRBD1. This CDR3 contains 16 residues. CDR3 in DNA: TGTGCCGGCAGCAGGACAGGGACGGCGGCCAATCAGCCCCAGCATTTT. Translation: CAGSRTGTAANQPQHF.